The entry below gives a single T cell receptor (beta chain) sequence along with its context. Its specificity is unknown. This sample is part of a study of T cells after yellow fever vaccination. Whole-study results and caveats: When the response was secondary, it was weaker but reached its peak faster, day 5 versus 15. There was a possibility that FACS-sorted repertoires contained abundant clonotypes contaminating from the bulk population.

The CDR3 is 16 residues long. The ends lost 6 bases at V and 6 bases at J; junction bases unmatched: 11. Germline V gene data show CDR1 as ENHRY and CDR2 as SYGVKD. TCRdb analysed the 5' RACE reads with MiXCR anew, one entry per CDR3 protein. This table holds 350,000 to 450,000 distinct CDR3 sequences, roughly 20% found once. Sequenced material: PBMCs, taken before the yellow fever booster vaccination. V is TRBV10-3 and J is TRBJ2-2; 9 bases agree with TRBD1. The source of this sequence is a man younger than 35 who received the YFV17D yellow fever vaccine. For the CDR3, the DNA is TGTGCCATCAGGAGGTCCGGGGACAGGGAATCCGGGGAGCTGTTTTTT. Residues: CAIRRSGDRESGELFF.